A single sample is the source of the 29 T cell receptor beta chains below, sequenced in a study of shared clonotypes between healthy human individuals. Generated by immunoSEQ multiplex PCR, the TCRdb table keeps only in-frame clones and is missing some. The sample has approximately 1,000,000 clones, about 80% seen once; the top ten hold 0.5% to 0.6%. Sequenced: memory CD4+ T cells from PBMCs. Subset: CD45RA-negative fraction. Source of these receptors: a man between 18 and 35 years old in good health. Some clones in this sample may be carry-over from other donors' samples.

This chain connects TRBV30 to TRBJ1-3; D uncertain. The CDR3 is 13 residues long. The germline V and J ends were trimmed by 6 bases and 0 bases, with 9 bases remaining between them. Germline V gene sequence: CDR1 GTSNPN, CDR2 SVGIG (reference sequence). The DNA for the CDR3 is TGTGCCTGCAGGAAGGACTCTGGAAACACCATATATTTT. Amino acids: CACRKDSGNTIYF.

The CDR3 here is CASSKEPGQPTDTQYF. In DNA, the CDR3 is TGCGCCAGCAGCAAGGAACCGGGACAGCCCACAGATACGCAGTATTTT. This chain connects TRBV5-1 to TRBJ2-3; 7 positions agree with TRBD1. Germline V gene sequence: CDR1 SGHRS, CDR2 YFSETQ. V lost 4 bases to trimming and J lost 2 bases; unmatched junction nucleotides: 10. This CDR3 comprises 16 residues.

This chain links TRBV28 with TRBJ1-6, with D unclear. Trimming removed 5 bases from V and 8 bases from J, with 16 bases in between. Per germline, CDR1 MDHEN and CDR2 SYDVKM. The CDR3 has 15 amino acids. In DNA form, the CDR3 reads TGTGCCAGCAGTCCCCCGGCCTATGGGGATTCACCCCTCCACTTT. It encodes CASSPPAYGDSPLHF.

The gene calls are TRBV11-2 and TRBJ2-1; TRBD1 or TRBD2 may be the D gene (7 bases each). The V end was cut by 7 bases, the J end by 7 bases, with 20 bases between. This CDR3 comprises 15 residues. CDR1 SGHAT and CDR2 FQNNGV come from the germline V gene. For the CDR3, the DNA is TGTGCCAGCACCCAGGCAGGGGGGGCGAGGAATGAGCAGTTCTTC. This sequence encodes CASTQAGGARNEQFF.

The chain carries TRBV29-1 and TRBJ2-5; TRBD1 agrees at 10 bases. The last part of the DNA fits TRBJ2-7 better; the J call may be wrong. Germline CDR1 is SQVTM and CDR2 is ANQGSEA. CDR3 size: 13 residues. The DNA of the CDR3 is TGCAGCGCCCAGACAGGGGGCGCGTACGAGCAGTACTTC. Translation gives CSAQTGGAYEQYF.

CDR3 protein: CASSPPSERRNTIYF. The CDR3 nucleotides are TGTGCCAGCTCACCACCGTCGGAAAGGAGGAACACCATATATTTT. V and J are TRBV18 and TRBJ1-3; D unresolved. The CDR3 runs to 15 residues. The germline gives CDR1 KGHSH, CDR2 LQKENI. Trimming stripped 0 bases from V and 7 bases from J, with 13 bases between.

This chain joins TRBV19 and TRBJ1-3; D is unclear. The CDR3 spans 15 residues. Per the germline V gene, CDR1 is LNHDA and CDR2 is SQIVND (reference sequence). Trimming left V 5 bases short and J 0 bases short, with 11 bases between. The CDR3 DNA follows: TGTGCCAGTAGTGTAGGATGGTACTCTGGAAACACCATATATTTT. Amino acids: CASSVGWYSGNTIYF.

As to this clone: A read error may explain this, as a much larger clone is one base away. The V and J genes are TRBV19 and TRBJ1-2; D not resolved. Trimming left V 1 base short and J 7 bases short, with 10 bases between. The V gene's germline CDR1 is LNHDA and CDR2 SQIVND (reference sequence). The CDR3 is 13 amino acids. CDR3 DNA: TGTGCCAGTAGTATAGTAGAGGGATTTGGCTACACCTTC. Amino acid sequence: CASSIVEGFGYTF.

This chain uses TRBV19 with TRBJ2-7; 12 positions agree with TRBD2. The CDR3 loop spans 16 amino acids. J was trimmed by 0 bases and V by 6 bases; bases with no gene match: 6. Germline assignment: CDR1 LNHDA and CDR2 SQIVND (reference sequence). CDR3: CASRRTSGTSSYEQYF. The CDR3 DNA reads TGTGCCAGTAGGAGGACTAGCGGGACGAGCTCCTACGAGCAGTACTTC. Variable domain in full (rest from reference TRBV19 and TRBJ2-7): DGGITQSPKYLFRKEGQNVTLSCEQNLNHDAMYWYRQDPGQGLRLIYYSQIVNDFQKGDIAEGYSVSREKKESFPLTVTSAQKNPTAFYLCASRRTSGTSSYEQYFGPGTRLTVT.

Of note for this clone: A far larger clone is one nucleotide away, so this likely arose from a read error. The chain employs TRBV5-4 and TRBJ2-3; 8 nucleotides agree with TRBD2. V shed 4 bases and J 0 bases; nucleotides not matched to a gene: 4. This CDR3 is 15 amino acids long. Germline assignment: CDR1 SGHNT and CDR2 YYREEE (reference sequence). The CDR3, as DNA: TGTGCCAGCAGCGCAACTAGCGGAAGCACAGATACGCAGTATTTT. This sequence encodes CASSATSGSTDTQYF.

CDR3 region: CASTPAGLAWGTIYF. The CDR3 nucleotides read TGCGCCAGCACCCCGGCGGGTCTCGCATGGGGCACCATATATTTT. The chain combines TRBV5-1 with TRBJ1-3, with D unclear. CDR3 size: 15 residues. Germline-derived CDR1 and CDR2 are SGHRS and YFSETQ. Trimming cost V 6 bases and J 9 bases, with 22 bases left between them.

The chain couples TRBV28 to TRBJ2-7; D perhaps matches TRBD2 (5 bases). Looked up from germline, CDR1 is MDHEN and CDR2 is SYDVKM. This CDR3 spans 14 amino acids. Trimming left V 6 bases short and J 2 bases short, with 14 bases between. The CDR3 loop is CASRGLARAYEQYF. DNA for the CDR3: TGTGCCAGCAGGGGGTTAGCGAGGGCCTACGAGCAGTACTTC.

The chain links TRBV5-1 to TRBJ2-5; 12 nucleotides agree with TRBD2. The CDR3 length is 17 residues. Germline loops: CDR1 SGHRS, CDR2 YFSETQ. V shed 4 bases and J 5 bases; nucleotides not matched to a gene: 12. In DNA, the CDR3 is TGCGCCAGCAGCCCGGGACAGCTAGCGGGAGGGGGCGAGACCCAGTACTTC. Residues: CASSPGQLAGGGETQYF.

The CDR3 DNA reads as TGCGCCAGCAGCTTGGGAATTTCAGGACCCAAGGCTGAAGCTTTCTTT. This gives the protein CASSLGISGPKAEAFF. V gene TRBV5-1 combines with J gene TRBJ1-1; D remains ambiguous. The CDR3 contains 16 residues. Trimming stripped 0 bases from V and 6 bases from J, with 18 bases between. The germline V gene encodes CDR1 SGHRS and CDR2 YFSETQ.

J is TRBJ1-1 and V is TRBV7-3, with D possibly TRBD1 on 6 matching bases. Trimming took 6 bases from V and 1 from J, leaving 9 bases between them. This CDR3 has 13 amino acids. Per the germline V gene, CDR1 is SGHTA and CDR2 is FQGTGA. CDR3 coding DNA: TGTGCCAGCAGTACAGGGCCGAACACTGAAGCTTTCTTT. Translated: CASSTGPNTEAFF.

The rearrangement uses TRBV10-3 and TRBJ2-7, with TRBD1 matching 10 bases. With V trimmed by 6 bases and J by 2 bases, 13 bases remained unmatched. Germline CDR1 is ENHRY and CDR2 is SYGVKD. The CDR3 contains 17 residues. The CDR3 nucleotides are TGTGCCATCAGCCAGCCCCGTCGGGACAGGGGAACCTACGAGCAGTACTTC. It encodes CAISQPRRDRGTYEQYF.

This clone was seen only once. The CDR3 bases are TGTGCCAGCAGCGTAGGTTCCAGGGACACCGGGGAGCTGTTTTTT. Translating it yields CASSVGSRDTGELFF. The J gene is TRBJ2-2, the V gene TRBV9, with a weak D call TRBD1 (5 bases). The CDR3 length is 15 residues. Germline V CDR1 and CDR2: SGDLS, YYNGEE. The ends were cut back, 0 bases at V and 3 bases at J, with 9 bases in the middle.

V gene TRBV6-1 combines with J gene TRBJ2-7, with 11 positions matching TRBD1. After removal of 6 bases from V and 9 bases from J, the junction contained 10 bases not matched to a gene. This CDR3 has 14 amino acids. Per the germline V gene, CDR1 is MNHNS and CDR2 is SASEGT. This CDR3 reads CASRPRGQGAMQYF. In DNA form, the CDR3 reads TGTGCCAGCAGACCACGAGGACAGGGGGCCATGCAGTACTTC.

The chain links TRBV11-2 to TRBJ1-1; 8 bases agree with TRBD1. This CDR3 is built from 18 residues. Germline V gene data show CDR1 as SGHAT and CDR2 as FQNNGV. The trim removed 5 bases at V and 0 bases at J, leaving 14 bases unmatched. The CDR3 DNA reads TGTGCCAGCAGCCCGAGGACAGGGAGTCCCCTCATGAACACTGAAGCTTTCTTT. Protein: CASSPRTGSPLMNTEAFF.

The V gene is TRBV10-2, the J gene TRBJ2-3; D might be TRBD1 or TRBD2, each matching 6 bases. Germline CDR1 WSHSY, CDR2 SAAADI. V was shortened by 3 bases and J by 2 bases, with 12 bases between the two germline ends. The CDR3 extends over 15 amino acids. The CDR3 here is CASSDRRGHTDTQYF. The CDR3 region has the DNA TGCGCCAGCAGTGATAGGCGGGGACACACAGATACGCAGTATTTT.

V and J are TRBV10-3 and TRBJ1-1; D possibly corresponds to TRBD1 (5 bases). Trimming took off 0 bases at V and 13 bases at J, with 18 bases between the two ends. The CDR3 covers 14 residues. CDR1 and CDR2 (germline): ENHRY, SYGVKD. The CDR3 reads CAISESEGAADGFF. CDR3 DNA: TGTGCCATCAGTGAGTCAGAAGGGGCGGCAGATGGTTTCTTT.

The J gene is TRBJ2-3, the V gene TRBV15; D may match TRBD1 or TRBD2 (5 bases each). Germline-derived CDR1 and CDR2 are LNHNV and YYDKDF (reference sequence). Trimming took 5 bases from V and 3 from J, leaving 12 bases between them. The CDR3 length is 14 residues. The CDR3 reads CATSRPWGTDTQYF. DNA for the CDR3: TGTGCCACCAGCCGTCCGTGGGGGACAGATACGCAGTATTTT.

Turning to this clone: A far larger clone differs by one base, so this is likely a read error. Within the sample, other DNA sequences also encode this same CDR3. The chain carries TRBV2 and TRBJ2-7; no firm D call. This CDR3 is built from 11 residues. The V end was cut by 4 bases, the J end by 2 bases, with 3 bases between. Germline CDR1 is SNHLY and CDR2 is FYNNEI. In nucleotides, the CDR3 is TGTGCCAGCAGTGTCGCCTACGAGCAGTACTTC. Residues: CASSVAYEQYF.

The chain couples TRBV5-1 to TRBJ2-3; a possible D gene is TRBD1 (5 bases). Germline lookup yields CDR1 SGHRS and CDR2 YFSETQ. The CDR3 totals 14 residues. V lost 2 bases, J lost 0 bases, and 7 bases lay in between. CDR3 in amino acids: CASSLGVSTDTQYF. CDR3 DNA: TGCGCCAGCAGCTTAGGGGTTAGCACAGATACGCAGTATTTT.

The V and J genes are TRBV27 and TRBJ2-5; D might be TRBD1 (5 bases). The J call is in doubt because the DNA end fits TRBJ2-7 better. The germline V gene encodes CDR1 MNHEY and CDR2 SMNVEV (reference sequence). The CDR3 is 14 residues long. Here the CDR3 DNA reads TGTGCCAGCAGTTTATCGCGCAGGGCGGACGAGCAGTACTTC. It yields the protein CASSLSRRADEQYF.

The chain combines TRBV7-2 with TRBJ2-3; TRBD2 matches at 12 bases. This CDR3 region has 15 residues. CDR1 is SGHTA and CDR2 is FQGNSA in the germline V gene. V shed 4 bases and J 10 bases; nucleotides not matched to a gene: 9. CDR3 bases: TGTGCCAGCAGCTCAGACCAGACTAGCGGGAGTGCGCAGTATTTT. Translated, it gives CASSSDQTSGSAQYF.

The chain employs TRBV6-6 and TRBJ1-5; D is unclear. The CDR3 covers 15 residues. Trimming pared 2 bases from V and 7 bases from J, leaving 15 bases between. Germline assignment: CDR1 MNHNY and CDR2 SVGAGI (reference sequence). CDR3 sequence (DNA): TGTGCCAGCAGTTACGAACGGGGAATGAGGCAGCCCCAGCATTTT. This sequence encodes CASSYERGMRQPQHF.

The chain couples TRBV9 to TRBJ2-1; 10 bases align to TRBD1. Germline V gene lookup returns CDR1 SGDLS and CDR2 YYNGEE. CDR3 size: 13 residues. J was trimmed by 13 bases and V by 3 bases; bases with no gene match: 7. The CDR3 coding sequence is TGTGCCAGCAGCGCGACGACAGGGGGCGCACAGTTCTTC. This gives the protein CASSATTGGAQFF.

The chain employs TRBV7-3 and TRBJ2-1; 10 nucleotides match TRBD2. CDR1 and CDR2 (germline): SGHTA, FQGTGA. There are 16 residues in the CDR3. V shed 5 bases, J shed 5 bases, and the junction held 9 bases outside the gene matches. In nucleotides, the CDR3 is TGTGCCAGCAGCGAAGTTAGGACTAGCGGTCACAATGAGCAGTTCTTC. Protein: CASSEVRTSGHNEQFF. Together with reference TRBV7-3 and TRBJ2-1, the CDR3 gives the full variable domain: GAGVSQTPSNKVTEKGKYVELRCDPISGHTALYWYRQSLGQGPEFLIYFQGTGAADDSGLPNDRFFAVRPEGSVSTLKIQRTERGDSAVYLCASSEVRTSGHNEQFFGPGTRLTVL.